Below, one T cell receptor (beta chain) is given with its context. The antigen remains undetermined. This sample is part of a study of T-cell memory formation after mild COVID-19. TCRdb re-called the 5' RACE reads with MiXCR, one entry per CDR3 protein. The sample lists just under 550,000 distinct CDR3 sequences; roughly 20% were seen once. Findings and caveats of the study: Memory sampled before infection contained some responding clones, suggesting cross-reactive memory joined. Contracting CD8+ clones were enriched in EMRA, CD4+ mainly in CM and EM.

The germline gives CDR1 SGHTA, CDR2 FQGTGA. The CDR3 covers 16 residues. V dropped 5 bases and J dropped 3; count of bases not matched to a gene: 5. The sequencing sample was made of PBMCs or a T cell subset sorted from them (not recorded which). This TCR was sampled from an adult woman who had mild COVID-19 (a few samples of this study predate the infection). Cell type and time point are not known. V gene TRBV7-3 combines with J gene TRBJ2-3; 13 nucleotides align to TRBD2. This CDR3 is CASSRGLAGVTDTQYF. The CDR3 coding sequence is TGTGCCAGCAGCCGAGGACTAGCGGGAGTTACAGATACGCAGTATTTT.